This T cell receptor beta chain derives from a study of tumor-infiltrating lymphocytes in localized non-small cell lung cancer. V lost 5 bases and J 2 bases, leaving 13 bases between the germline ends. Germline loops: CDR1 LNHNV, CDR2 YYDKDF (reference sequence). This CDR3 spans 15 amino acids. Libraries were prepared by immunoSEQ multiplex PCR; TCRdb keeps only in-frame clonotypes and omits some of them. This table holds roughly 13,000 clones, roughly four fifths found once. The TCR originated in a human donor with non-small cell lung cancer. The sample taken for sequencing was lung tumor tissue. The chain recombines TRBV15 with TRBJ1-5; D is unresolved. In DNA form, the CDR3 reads TGTGCCACCAGCGTGATGGTGGGAGGCAATCAGCCCCAGCATTTT. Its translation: CATSVMVGGNQPQHF.